The T cell receptor beta chain under discussion was sequenced for a study of blood T cell repertoires in COVID-19. The wider study: Samples taken during acute and convalescent COVID-19 were collected in the United States, Italy and Spain.

This CDR3 region has 17 residues. CDR1 is SGHRS, CDR2 YFSETQ, per germline. V gave up 0 bases and J gave up 3 bases, with 13 bases separating them. The method was immunoSEQ multiplex PCR; TCRdb's version includes in-frame clones alone and lacks a portion of them. This table holds about 20,000 clones, approximately 90% found once. The genes are TRBV5-1 and TRBJ1-6; D unclear. The sequencing input was peripheral blood. The receptor was isolated from a human donor in a cohort sampled during active COVID-19. The CDR3 bases are TGCGCCAGCAGCTTGGAAGGCCGGGGTAACTATAATTCACCCCTCCACTTT. The encoded protein is CASSLEGRGNYNSPLHF.